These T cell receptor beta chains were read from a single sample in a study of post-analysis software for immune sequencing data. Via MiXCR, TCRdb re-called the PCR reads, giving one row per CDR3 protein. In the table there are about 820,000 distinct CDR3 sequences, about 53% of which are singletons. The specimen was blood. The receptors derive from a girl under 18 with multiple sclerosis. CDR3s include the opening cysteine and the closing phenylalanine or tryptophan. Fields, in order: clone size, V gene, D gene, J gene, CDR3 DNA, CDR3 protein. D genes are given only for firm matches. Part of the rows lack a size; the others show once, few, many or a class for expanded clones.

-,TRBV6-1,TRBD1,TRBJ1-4,TGTGCCAGCAGTGAAAGTGGGACAGGGGGTTTAGCAGATGAAAAACTGTTTTTT,CASSESGTGGLADEKLFF
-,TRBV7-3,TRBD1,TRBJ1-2,TGTGCCAGCAGCCAAGCGGGACAGGCGGATGGCTACACCTTC,CASSQAGQADGYTF
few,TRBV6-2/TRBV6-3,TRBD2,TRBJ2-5,TGTGCCAGCAGAACTAGCGGGATAGAGACCCAGTACTTC,CASRTSGIETQYF
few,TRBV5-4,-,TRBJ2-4,TGTGCCAGCAGCTTGTTGCTTAATTCGATCGTTACAGGGTTAAAAAAAGCCAAAAACATTCAGTACTTC,CASSLLLNSIVTGLKKAKNIQYF
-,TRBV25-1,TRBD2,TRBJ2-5,TGTGCCAGCAGTGAAGGACTAGCGGGAGGGTTGGCGGGAGAGACCCAGTACTTC,CASSEGLAGGLAGETQYF
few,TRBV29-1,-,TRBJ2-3,TGCAGCGTTCGGACTGATAACACAGATACGCAGTATTTT,CSVRTDNTDTQYF
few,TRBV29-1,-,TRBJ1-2,TGCAGCGTTGGCTCGGCCCCACGGCTAGATGGCTACACCTTC,CSVGSAPRLDGYTF
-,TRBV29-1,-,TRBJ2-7,TGCAGCGTTGAGATAAGGGCAATCCCGGCGCAGTACTTC,CSVEIRAIPAQYF
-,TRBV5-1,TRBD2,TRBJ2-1,TGCGCCAGCAGCTTTAGCGGGAGGAGGCTCGATGAGCAGTTCTTC,CASSFSGRRLDEQFF
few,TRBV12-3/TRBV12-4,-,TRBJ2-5,TGTGCCAGCCGGGGGTCGGGACAAGAGACCCAGTACTTC,CASRGSGQETQYF
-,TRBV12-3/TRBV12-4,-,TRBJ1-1,TGTGCCAGCAGTTTAACCCAACAGAAAAACACTGAAGCTTTCTTT,CASSLTQQKNTEAFF
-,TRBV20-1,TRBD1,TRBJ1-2,TGCAGTGCTAGAAGGGACAGGGACCATGGCTACACCTTC,CSARRDRDHGYTF
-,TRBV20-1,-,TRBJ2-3,TGCAGTGCTAGAATCACTCCCCGTCGGACCGATACGCAGTATTTT,CSARITPRRTDTQYF
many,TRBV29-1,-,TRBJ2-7,TGCAGCGTTGGACATACCTACGAGCAGTACTTC,CSVGHTYEQYF
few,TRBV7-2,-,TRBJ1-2,TGCGCCAGCAGCCTCCTGACAGTCTACTATGGCTACACCTTC,CASSLLTVYYGYTF
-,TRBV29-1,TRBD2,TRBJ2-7,TGCAGCGTTGAAGATGCGGGGCTAGCGGAACCCTACGAGCAGTACTTC,CSVEDAGLAEPYEQYF
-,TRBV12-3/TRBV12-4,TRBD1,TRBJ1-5,TGTGCCAGCAGCCTCCGGGACAGCGGCAATCAGCCCCAGCATTTT,CASSLRDSGNQPQHF
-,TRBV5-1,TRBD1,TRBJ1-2,TGCGCCAGCAGCTCGGGACAGACCCATCAGTCGCTTAACTATGGCTACACCTTC,CASSSGQTHQSLNYGYTF
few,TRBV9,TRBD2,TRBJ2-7,TGTGCCAGCAGCGTTGGCCTAGCGGGAGAACTCGAGCAGTACTTC,CASSVGLAGELEQYF
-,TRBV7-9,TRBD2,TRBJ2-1,TGTGCCAGCAGCTTGGATTTGAGGGACTATAACAATGAGCAGTTCTTC,CASSLDLRDYNNEQFF
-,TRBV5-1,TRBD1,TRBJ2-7,TGCGCCAGCGCTTCCCGGGACAGGCTTCGGGACGAGCAGTACTTC,CASASRDRLRDEQYF
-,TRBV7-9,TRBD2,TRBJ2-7,TGTGCCAGCAGCCAAGGAGGACTAGCGGGAGACTCCTACGAGCAGTACTTC,CASSQGGLAGDSYEQYF
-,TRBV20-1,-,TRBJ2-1,TGCAGTGCTCAGTCCAGCCGGGACTCCAATGAGCAGTTCTTC,CSAQSSRDSNEQFF
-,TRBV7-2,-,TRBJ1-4,TGTGCCAGCAGCTTAGCGCGCGGGGAGGCTGAAAAACTGTTTTTT,CASSLARGEAEKLFF
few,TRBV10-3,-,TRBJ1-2,TGTGCCATCAGTGAGTACGGCGGTCATGGCTACACCTTC,CAISEYGGHGYTF
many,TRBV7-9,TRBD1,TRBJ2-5,TGTGCCAGCAGTCTAGGGACAGGGCGGGAGACCCAGTACTTC,CASSLGTGRETQYF
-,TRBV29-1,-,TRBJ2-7,TGCAGCGCCACCGGAGGGCCCAGCCCCTACGAGCAGTACTTC,CSATGGPSPYEQYF
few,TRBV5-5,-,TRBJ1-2,TGTGCCAGCAGCTTCGGGCAGGGCGGCTATGGCTACACCTTC,CASSFGQGGYGYTF
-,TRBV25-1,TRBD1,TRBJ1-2,TGTGCCAGCAGTGAACCCTTTGGGACAGCTGATGGCTACACCTTC,CASSEPFGTADGYTF
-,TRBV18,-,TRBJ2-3,TGTGCCAGCTCACCATCACCTCCGACAGATACGCAGTATTTT,CASSPSPPTDTQYF
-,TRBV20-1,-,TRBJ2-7,TGCAGTGCTACCTTTAGGGGGTCATCCTACGAGCAGTACTTC,CSATFRGSSYEQYF
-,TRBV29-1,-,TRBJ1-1,TGCAGCGTTGAACCCGTCCTCGGCACTGAAGCTTTCTTT,CSVEPVLGTEAFF
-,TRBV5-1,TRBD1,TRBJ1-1,TGCGCCAGCAGCTCGACAGGGATACGGGGTACTGAAGCTTTCTTT,CASSSTGIRGTEAFF
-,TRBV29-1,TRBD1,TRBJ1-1,TGCAGCGTTGAGAGCCCACAGGGGGCCCTAAACACTGAAGCTTTCTTT,CSVESPQGALNTEAFF
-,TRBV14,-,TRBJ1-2,TGTGCCAGCAGCCAAGTAGGGGCTAACTATGGCTACACCTTC,CASSQVGANYGYTF
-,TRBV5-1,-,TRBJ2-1,TGCGCCAGCAGCTTGATTGGCAGCTCCTACAATGAGCAGTTCTTC,CASSLIGSSYNEQFF